Judged by abundance, the clone carrying this T cell receptor (beta chain) is medium-sized (0.01 to 0.1%). The data were obtained in a study of low-dose radiotherapy and immunotherapy resistance in tumors. Overall study: The schedule for Cohort 2 used 1 Gy per fraction every two weeks, which added up to 13 Gy over 26 weeks. Patients were treated with intravenous nivolumab at 240 mg every two weeks and were also dosed with ipilimumab at 1 mg/kg every six weeks.

The time point is: before trial treatment. Administered to the donors were nivolumab, ipilimumab, aspirin, low-dose cyclophosphamide and low-dose radiotherapy. With TRAV- and TRBV-specific primers, first-strand cDNA was made, covering the alpha and beta chains. With a constant-region primer and a V-primer adapter, TCRs were subjected to around 20 PCR cycles of amplification. The isolated mRNA underwent amplification through in vitro transcription. TCRdb re-called the reads through MiXCR, storing one row per CDR3 protein. The sample records roughly 36,000 distinct CDR3 sequences, 25% to 40% being singletons. The sample here was PBMCs, taken before treatment. The TCR originated in a male donor with gallbladder cancer.

The CDR3 bases are TGTGCCAGCAGCCAGGACAGCTTGAGCTCCTACAATGAGCAGTTCTTC. This gives the protein CASSQDSLSSYNEQFF. The rearrangement uses TRBV14 and TRBJ2-1; a possible D gene is TRBD1 (6 bases). Trimming removed 3 bases at V and 0 bases at J, with 12 bases between. Germline-derived CDR1 and CDR2 are SGHDN and FVKESK. This CDR3 comprises 16 residues.